Listed below are T cell receptor beta chains from one sample, sequenced in a study of T cell clonotyping in hematopoietic cell transplantation. The method was immunoSEQ multiplex PCR; TCRdb's version includes in-frame clones alone and lacks a portion of them. The table shows 5,500 to 6,500 clones, with 90% to 95% occurring only once. Material: peripheral blood mononuclear cells, obtained 100 days after allogeneic stem cell transplant. The origin of the receptors is a female patient aged 50-60 years who had an allogeneic stem cell transplant from an unrelated donor, so T cells may come from the graft donor. Some clones in this sample may be carry-over from other donors' samples. The CDR3 runs from the conserved cysteine through the conserved F or W. Each record gives: J gene, D gene, V gene, clone size, CDR3 length, CDR3 DNA, CDR3 protein. D genes are given only for firm matches. Only some rows state a clone size, as once, few, many or a class for expanded clones.

TRBJ1-2 | TRBD1 | TRBV7-2 | NA | 17 | TGTGCCAGCAGCCCCAACACCGCAGGGGGCTTGAGCTATGGCTACACCTTC | CASSPNTAGGLSYGYTF
TRBJ1-6 | NA | TRBV9 | NA | 16 | TGTGCCAGCAGCGTAAGGGCAGTCTCCTATAATTCACCCCTCCACTTT | CASSVRAVSYNSPLHF
TRBJ2-5 | TRBD2 | TRBV7-2 | NA | 15 | TGTGCCAGCAGCTTAGTAGCTAGCGGGGCAGAGACCCAGTACTTC | CASSLVASGAETQYF
TRBJ1-1 | TRBD1 | TRBV5-1 | NA | 14 | TGCGCCAGCAGCGTCGGACAGGTGGGCACTGAAGCTTTCTTT | CASSVGQVGTEAFF
TRBJ2-7 | TRBD2 | TRBV28 | NA | 14 | TGTGCCAGCAGTTTGACTAGCAGAAACTACGAGCAGTACTTC | CASSLTSRNYEQYF
TRBJ2-7 | TRBD2 | TRBV7-8 | NA | 19 | TGTGCCAGCAGCCTAGAAGAAGCAGCGGAGCGGGGGATCGGCGGCGAGCAGTACTTC | CASSLEEAAERGIGGEQYF
TRBJ2-6 | TRBD1 | TRBV2 | NA | 17 | TGTGCCAGCACCCCGGGACAGGGGTGGTCTGGGGCCAACGTCCTGACTTTC | CASTPGQGWSGANVLTF
TRBJ1-4 | NA | TRBV11-1 | NA | 12 | TGTGCCAGCAGTAAACGGGCTGAAAAACTGTTTTTT | CASSKRAEKLFF
TRBJ1-4 | NA | TRBV6-1 | NA | 17 | TGTGCCAGCAGTGAAGCCTGGGCGGGGTTGGCTAATGAAAAACTGTTTTTT | CASSEAWAGLANEKLFF
TRBJ1-1 | NA | TRBV27 | medium-sized | 15 | TGTGCCAGCAGTTTATGGGGACCGCGGGACACTGAAGCTTTCTTT | CASSLWGPRDTEAFF
TRBJ1-6 | TRBD1 | TRBV30 | NA | 16 | TGTGCCTGGAGCCGGGACAGGAGAAGTTATGGTTCACCCCTCCACTTT | CAWSRDRRSYGSPLHF
TRBJ1-6 | NA | TRBV30 | NA | 14 | TGTGCCTGGACTAGGTCGCCCGATAATTCACCCCTCCACTTT | CAWTRSPDNSPLHF
TRBJ2-7 | NA | TRBV18 | NA | 14 | TGTGCCAGCTCACCACGGGTCCTAACCTACGAGCAGTACTTC | CASSPRVLTYEQYF
TRBJ1-1 | NA | TRBV5-4 | once | 14 | TGTGCCAGCAGACTCACAGGGTCTGACGCTGAAGCTTTCTTT | CASRLTGSDAEAFF
TRBJ1-6 | NA | TRBV30 | few | 18 | TGTGCCTGGAGTACCTGGACAGACAGCAGCTCCTATAATTCACCCCTCCACTTT | CAWSTWTDSSSYNSPLHF
TRBJ1-6 | NA | TRBV5-1 | NA | 15 | TGCGCCAGCACCCCGGCGGCAGGATATAATTCACCCCTCCACTTT | CASTPAAGYNSPLHF
TRBJ1-5 | NA | TRBV19 | NA | 16 | TGTGCCAGTAGTATAGATGGGCTTAACAGGAATCAGCCCCAGCATTTT | CASSIDGLNRNQPQHF
TRBJ2-7 | NA | TRBV10-3 | NA | 13 | TGTGCCATCAGTGAGGGGGACGCCGCCGAGCAGTACTTC | CAISEGDAAEQYF
TRBJ1-1 | TRBD1 | TRBV6-5 | NA | 13 | TGTGCCACCCACAGGGGGCGAAACACTGAAGCTTTCTTT | CATHRGRNTEAFF
TRBJ1-1 | NA | TRBV30 | once | 13 | TGTGCCTGGAGTGTCGATCGAGCAACTGAAGCTTTCTTT | CAWSVDRATEAFF
TRBJ2-5 | TRBD1 | TRBV6-1 | NA | 12 | TGTGCCAGCCGGGACAGTCAAGAGACCCAGTACTTC | CASRDSQETQYF
TRBJ2-3 | NA | TRBV10-3 | NA | 15 | TGTGCCATCAGTGTTCCTAGCGCTTACACAGATACGCAGTATTTT | CAISVPSAYTDTQYF
TRBJ1-1 | NA | TRBV30 | NA | 12 | TGTGCCTGGAGGAGGGGGAACACTGAAGCTTTCTTT | CAWRRGNTEAFF
TRBJ1-5 | NA | TRBV19 | NA | 15 | TGTGCCAGTAGTATCCTAAGGCAGGGCGGACAGCCCCAGCATTTT | CASSILRQGGQPQHF
TRBJ1-1 | NA | TRBV5-1 | NA | 13 | TGCGCCAGCAGCTTGGCAGGGTTACGTGAAGCTTTCTTT | CASSLAGLREAFF
TRBJ1-2 | TRBD1 | TRBV10-3 | NA | 16 | TGTGCCATCAGGGAACGCTTCGAGACAGGGATGTATGGCTACACCTTC | CAIRERFETGMYGYTF
TRBJ2-1 | TRBD2 | TRBV7-2 | NA | 17 | TGTGCCAGCAGCATTAGCGGGGGGCGGAGCTCCTACAATGAGCAGTTCTTC | CASSISGGRSSYNEQFF
TRBJ1-1 | NA | TRBV29-1 | NA | 11 | TGCAGCGTTCGGGTGAACACTGAAGCTTTCTTT | CSVRVNTEAFF
TRBJ2-6 | NA | TRBV5-8 | NA | 15 | TGTGCAGGTACAGGGAGCTCTGGGTGGGCCAACGTCCTGACTTTC | CAGTGSSGWANVLTF